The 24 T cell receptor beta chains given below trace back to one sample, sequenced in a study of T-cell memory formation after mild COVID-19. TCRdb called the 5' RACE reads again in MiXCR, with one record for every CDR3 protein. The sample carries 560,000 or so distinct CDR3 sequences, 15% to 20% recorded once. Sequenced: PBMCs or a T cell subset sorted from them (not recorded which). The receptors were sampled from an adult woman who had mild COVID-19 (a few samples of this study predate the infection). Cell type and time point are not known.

The CDR3 region has the DNA TGCGCCAGCAGCCAAGGCCGGGGGTACCAAGAGACCCAGTACTTC. It yields the protein CASSQGRGYQETQYF. The chain combines TRBV4-1 with TRBJ2-5; the D gene is possibly TRBD2 (6 bases). The germline CDR1 and CDR2 sequences are MGHRA and YSYEKL. The CDR3 is made up of 15 amino acids. Trimming pared 1 base from V and 0 bases from J, leaving 9 bases between.

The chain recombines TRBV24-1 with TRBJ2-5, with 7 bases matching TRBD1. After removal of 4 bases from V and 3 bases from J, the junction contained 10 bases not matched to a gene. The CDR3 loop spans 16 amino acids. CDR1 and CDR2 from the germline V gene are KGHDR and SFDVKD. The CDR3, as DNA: TGTGCCACCAGTGACCTGGGACAGAGCAGGAAAGAGACCCAGTACTTC. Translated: CATSDLGQSRKETQYF.

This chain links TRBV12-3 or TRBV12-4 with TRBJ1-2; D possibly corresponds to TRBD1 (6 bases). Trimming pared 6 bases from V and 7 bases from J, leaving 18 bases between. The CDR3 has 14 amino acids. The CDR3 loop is CASRPQGVVRGYTF. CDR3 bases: TGTGCCAGCAGACCACAGGGAGTAGTTCGTGGCTACACCTTC.

The CDR3 nucleotides are TGTGCCACCAGCAGGCCAGGGAACGGCTACACCTTC. Translation gives CATSRPGNGYTF. This chain links TRBV15 with TRBJ1-2; perhaps TRBD1 as D (5 bases). The CDR3 covers 12 residues. Germline V gene data show CDR1 as LNHNV and CDR2 as YYDKDF (reference sequence). Trimming shortened V by 3 bases and J by 8 bases, and 10 bases separated the two germline ends.

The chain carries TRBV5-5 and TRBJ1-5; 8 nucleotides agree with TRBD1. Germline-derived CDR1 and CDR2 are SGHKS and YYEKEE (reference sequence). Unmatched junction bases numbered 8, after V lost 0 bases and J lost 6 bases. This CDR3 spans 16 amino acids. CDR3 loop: CASSLEGQGARQPQHF. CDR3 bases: TGTGCCAGCAGCTTGGAAGGCCAGGGGGCCCGTCAGCCCCAGCATTTT.

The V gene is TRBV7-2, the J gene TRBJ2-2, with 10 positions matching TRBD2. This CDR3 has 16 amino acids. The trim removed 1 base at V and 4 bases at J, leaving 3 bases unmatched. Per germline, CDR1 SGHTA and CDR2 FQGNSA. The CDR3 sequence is CASSLVAGGVTGELFF. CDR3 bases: TGTGCCAGCAGCTTAGTAGCGGGAGGCGTCACCGGGGAGCTGTTTTTT.

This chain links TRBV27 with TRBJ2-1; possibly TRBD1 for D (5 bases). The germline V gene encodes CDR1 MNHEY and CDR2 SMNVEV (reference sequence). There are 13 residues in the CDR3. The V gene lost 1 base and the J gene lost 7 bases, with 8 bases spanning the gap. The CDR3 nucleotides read TGTGCCAGCAGTTTATGGCAGGGAAATGAGCAGTTCTTC. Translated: CASSLWQGNEQFF.

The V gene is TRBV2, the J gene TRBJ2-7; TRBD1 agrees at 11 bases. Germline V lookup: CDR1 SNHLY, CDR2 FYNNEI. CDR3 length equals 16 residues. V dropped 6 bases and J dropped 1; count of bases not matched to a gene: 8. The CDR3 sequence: CASRERTGGRSYEQYF. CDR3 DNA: TGTGCCAGCAGGGAAAGGACAGGGGGCCGATCCTACGAGCAGTACTTC. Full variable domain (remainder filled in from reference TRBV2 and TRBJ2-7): EPEVTQTPSHQVTQMGQEVILRCVPISNHLYFYWYRQILGQKVEFLVSFYNNEISEKSEIFDDQFSVERPDGSNFTLKIRSTKLEDSAMYFCASRERTGGRSYEQYFGPGTRLTVT.

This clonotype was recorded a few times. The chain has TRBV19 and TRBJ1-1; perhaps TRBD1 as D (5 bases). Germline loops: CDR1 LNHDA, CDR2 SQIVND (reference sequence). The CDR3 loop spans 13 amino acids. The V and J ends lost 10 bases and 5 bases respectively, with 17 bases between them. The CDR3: CATSPGLRTEAFF. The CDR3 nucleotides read TGTGCCACAAGCCCGGGACTCCGGACTGAAGCTTTCTTT.

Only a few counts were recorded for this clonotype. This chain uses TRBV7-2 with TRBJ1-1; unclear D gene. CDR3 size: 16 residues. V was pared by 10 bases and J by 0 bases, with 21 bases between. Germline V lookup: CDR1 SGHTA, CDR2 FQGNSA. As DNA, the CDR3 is TGTGCCACCGATCCGAACCCCTCAATTATGAACACTGAAGCTTTCTTT. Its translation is CATDPNPSIMNTEAFF.

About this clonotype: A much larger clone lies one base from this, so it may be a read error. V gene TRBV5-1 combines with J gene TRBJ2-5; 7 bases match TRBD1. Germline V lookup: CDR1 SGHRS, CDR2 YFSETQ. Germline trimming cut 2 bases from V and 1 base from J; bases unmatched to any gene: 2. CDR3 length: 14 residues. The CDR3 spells CASSFGDSQETQYF. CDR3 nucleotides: TGCGCCAGCAGCTTTGGGGACAGCCAAGAGACCCAGTACTTC.

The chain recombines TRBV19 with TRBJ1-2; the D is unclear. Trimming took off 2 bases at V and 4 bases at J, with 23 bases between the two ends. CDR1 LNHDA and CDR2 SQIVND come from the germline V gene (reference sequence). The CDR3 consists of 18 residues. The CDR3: CASSIHSSETLSLYGYTF. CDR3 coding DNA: TGTGCCAGTAGTATACACTCTTCCGAGACACTTTCCCTCTATGGCTACACCTTC. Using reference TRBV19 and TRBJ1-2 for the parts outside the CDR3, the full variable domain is DGGITQSPKYLFRKEGQNVTLSCEQNLNHDAMYWYRQDPGQGLRLIYYSQIVNDFQKGDIAEGYSVSREKKESFPLTVTSAQKNPTAFYLCASSIHSSETLSLYGYTFGSGTRLTVV.

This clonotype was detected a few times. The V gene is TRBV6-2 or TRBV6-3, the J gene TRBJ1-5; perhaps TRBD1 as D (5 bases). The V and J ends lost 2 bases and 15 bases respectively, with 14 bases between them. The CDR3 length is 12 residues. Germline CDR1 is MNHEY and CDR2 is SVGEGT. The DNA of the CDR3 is TGTGCCAGCAGTTACGTTCAGGGCCCCGCGCATTTT. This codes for CASSYVQGPAHF.

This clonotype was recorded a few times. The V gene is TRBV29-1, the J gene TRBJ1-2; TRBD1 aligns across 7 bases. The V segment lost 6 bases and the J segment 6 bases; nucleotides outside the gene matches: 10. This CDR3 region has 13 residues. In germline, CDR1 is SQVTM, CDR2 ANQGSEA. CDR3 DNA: TGCAGCGTCGGAGGGGGCCTAAGGGATGGCTACACCTTC. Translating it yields CSVGGGLRDGYTF.

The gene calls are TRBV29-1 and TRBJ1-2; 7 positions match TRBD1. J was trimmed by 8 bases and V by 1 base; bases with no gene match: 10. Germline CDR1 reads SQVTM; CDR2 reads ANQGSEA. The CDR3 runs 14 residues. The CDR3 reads CSVEGWAGGGGYTF. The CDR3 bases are TGCAGCGTTGAAGGTTGGGCAGGGGGAGGCGGCTACACCTTC.

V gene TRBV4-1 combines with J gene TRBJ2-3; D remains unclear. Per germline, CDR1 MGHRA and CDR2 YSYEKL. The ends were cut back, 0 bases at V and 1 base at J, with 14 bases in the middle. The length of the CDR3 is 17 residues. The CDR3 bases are TGCGCCAGCAGCCAAGATAGGTCTAGGGAACGCACAGATACGCAGTATTTT. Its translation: CASSQDRSRERTDTQYF.

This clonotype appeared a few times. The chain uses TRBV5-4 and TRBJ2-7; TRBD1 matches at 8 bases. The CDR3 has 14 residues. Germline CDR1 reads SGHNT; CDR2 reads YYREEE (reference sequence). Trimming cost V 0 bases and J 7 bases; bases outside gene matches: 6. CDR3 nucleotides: TGTGCCAGCAGCTTGGTAGGGACAGGAGAGGAGCAGTACTTC. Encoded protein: CASSLVGTGEEQYF.

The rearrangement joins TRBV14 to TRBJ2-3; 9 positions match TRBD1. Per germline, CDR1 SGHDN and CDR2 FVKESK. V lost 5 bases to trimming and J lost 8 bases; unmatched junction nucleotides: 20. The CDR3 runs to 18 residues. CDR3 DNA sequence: TGTGCCAGCAGCAAGGGACAGGGTTTCCCTCGGTCGCTGGGTACGCAGTATTTT. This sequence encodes CASSKGQGFPRSLGTQYF.

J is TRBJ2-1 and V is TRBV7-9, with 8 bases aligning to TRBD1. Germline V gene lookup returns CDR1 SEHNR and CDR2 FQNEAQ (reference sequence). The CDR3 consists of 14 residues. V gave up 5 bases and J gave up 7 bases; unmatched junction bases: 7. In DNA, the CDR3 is TGTGCCAGCAGCCCGGGACAGGCATTTAATGAGCAGTTCTTC. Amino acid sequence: CASSPGQAFNEQFF.

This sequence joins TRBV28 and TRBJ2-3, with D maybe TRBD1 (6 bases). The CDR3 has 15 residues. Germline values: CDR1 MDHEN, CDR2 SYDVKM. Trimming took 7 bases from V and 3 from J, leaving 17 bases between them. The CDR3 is CASTPLTQGTDTQYF. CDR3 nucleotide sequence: TGTGCCAGCACCCCCTTGACCCAGGGGACAGATACGCAGTATTTT.

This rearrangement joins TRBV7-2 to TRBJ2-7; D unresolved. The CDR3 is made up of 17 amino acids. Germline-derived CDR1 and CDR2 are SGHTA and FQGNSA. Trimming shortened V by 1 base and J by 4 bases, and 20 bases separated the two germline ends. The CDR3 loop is CASSLEVGRSRPYEQYF. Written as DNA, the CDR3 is TGTGCCAGCAGCTTAGAGGTTGGGCGGAGTAGACCGTACGAGCAGTACTTC.

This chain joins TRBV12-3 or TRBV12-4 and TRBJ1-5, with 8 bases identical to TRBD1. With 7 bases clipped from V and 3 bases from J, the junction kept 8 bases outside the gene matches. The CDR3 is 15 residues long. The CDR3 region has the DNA TGTGCCAGCACTCCATCGGACAGGGACAATCAGCCCCAGCATTTT. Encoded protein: CASTPSDRDNQPQHF.

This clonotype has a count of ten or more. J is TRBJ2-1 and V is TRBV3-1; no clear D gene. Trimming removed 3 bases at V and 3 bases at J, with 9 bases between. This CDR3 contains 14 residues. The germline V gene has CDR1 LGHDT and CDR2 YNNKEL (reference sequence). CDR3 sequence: CASSQNYYYNEQFF. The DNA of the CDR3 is TGTGCCAGCAGCCAGAACTACTACTACAATGAGCAGTTCTTC.

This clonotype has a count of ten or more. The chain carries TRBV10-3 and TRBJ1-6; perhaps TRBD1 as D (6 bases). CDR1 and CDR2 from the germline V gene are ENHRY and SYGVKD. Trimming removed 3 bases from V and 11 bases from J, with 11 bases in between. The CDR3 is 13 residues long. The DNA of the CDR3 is TGTGCCATCAGTGACAGGGGCGCGCCACCCCTCCACTTT. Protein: CAISDRGAPPLHF.